This T cell receptor beta chain emerged from a study of blood T cell repertoires in COVID-19. The wider study: Some COVID-19 samples were acute and others convalescent; all came from the United States, Italy and Spain. T cells, B-cell-depleted T cells, or PBMCs provided the cDNA or gDNA that served as material.

The length of the CDR3 is 14 residues. Germline CDR1 is SGHTA and CDR2 is FQGNSA. The V and J ends lost 5 bases and 6 bases, in that order; junction bases with no gene match: 5. In the source study's methods: Reference gene primer amplification gave nucleated cell count estimates. TCRdb keeps only in-frame clones here, not all; method: immunoSEQ multiplex PCR. For V, J and clone size, that table is used; D and trimming come from the DNA. The sample has under 150,000 clones, roughly 84% seen once. This sequence joins TRBV7-2 and TRBJ1-4; 8 bases match TRBD1. The clonotype was recovered from a middle-aged man with acute or convalescent COVID-19. Material: peripheral blood. In DNA form, the CDR3 reads TGTGCCAGCAGCGAGGACAGGGAAGATGAAAAACTGTTTTTT. This encodes CASSEDREDEKLFF.